This T cell receptor beta chain was recorded in a study of T-cell memory formation after mild COVID-19. Study details: Most TCR clusters belonged to a single donor.

TCRdb reprocessed the 5' RACE reads with MiXCR, giving one entry per CDR3 protein. The sample contains 45,000 to 55,000 distinct CDR3 sequences, approximately 9.1% of which appear only once. Concerning this clonotype itself: What it recognizes is unknown.

General study points: CD4+ contracting clones were found mainly in CM and EM, and CD8+ ones in EMRA.

This receptor was identified in an adult woman who had mild COVID-19 (a few samples of this study predate the infection). Cell type and time point are not known. Sequenced sample: PBMCs or a T cell subset sorted from them (not recorded which).

The CDR3 DNA follows: TGCAGTGTCGTTGCGGGCTACGAGCAGTACTTC. It is translated as CSVVAGYEQYF. The rearrangement joins TRBV20-1 to TRBJ2-7; D is possibly TRBD2 (5 bases). The CDR3 is 11 residues long. The germline V gene encodes CDR1 DFQATT and CDR2 SNEGSKA (reference sequence). V was cut by 7 bases and J by 3 bases, with 10 bases left in between.